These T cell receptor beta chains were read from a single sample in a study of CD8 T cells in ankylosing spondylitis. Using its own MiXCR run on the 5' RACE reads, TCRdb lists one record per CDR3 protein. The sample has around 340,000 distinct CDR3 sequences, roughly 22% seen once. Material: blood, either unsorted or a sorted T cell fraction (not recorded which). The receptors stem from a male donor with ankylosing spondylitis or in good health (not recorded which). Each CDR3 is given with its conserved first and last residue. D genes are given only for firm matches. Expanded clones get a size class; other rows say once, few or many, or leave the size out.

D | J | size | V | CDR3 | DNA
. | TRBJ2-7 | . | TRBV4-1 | CASSESVQDYEQYF | TGCGCCAGCAGCGAAAGTGTCCAGGACTACGAGCAGTACTTC
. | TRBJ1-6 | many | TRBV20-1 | CSVPGSYNSPLHF | TGCAGTGTTCCGGGATCCTATAATTCACCCCTCCACTTT
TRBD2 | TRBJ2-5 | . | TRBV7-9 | CASSLLRGAGETQYF | TGTGCCAGCAGCCTCTTGCGGGGGGCCGGAGAGACCCAGTACTTC
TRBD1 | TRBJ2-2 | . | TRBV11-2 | CASSARTGYTGELFF | TGTGCCAGCAGCGCCCGGACAGGGTACACCGGGGAGCTGTTTTTT
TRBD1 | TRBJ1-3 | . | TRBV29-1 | CSVGDRDSGNTIYF | TGCAGCGTTGGGGACAGGGACTCTGGAAACACCATATATTTT
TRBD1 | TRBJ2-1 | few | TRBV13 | CASSKQGFEQFF | TGTGCCAGCAGCAAACAGGGGTTTGAGCAGTTCTTC
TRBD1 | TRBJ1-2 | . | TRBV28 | CASSSGTDYTF | TGTGCCAGCAGTTCAGGGACAGACTACACCTTC
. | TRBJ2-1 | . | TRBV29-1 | CSVVWGPSNEQFF | TGCAGCGTTGTGTGGGGCCCTTCCAATGAGCAGTTCTTC
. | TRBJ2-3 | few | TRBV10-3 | CAISESNRAHTDTQYF | TGTGCCATCAGTGAGTCGAATAGGGCTCACACAGATACGCAGTATTTT
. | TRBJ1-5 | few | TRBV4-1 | CASSQDRWGYQPQHF | TGCGCCAGCAGCCAAGATAGGTGGGGTTATCAGCCCCAGCATTTT
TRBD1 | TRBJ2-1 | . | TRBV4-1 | CASSQGQGLDEQFF | TGCGCCAGCAGCCAGGGACAGGGTCTGGATGAGCAGTTCTTC
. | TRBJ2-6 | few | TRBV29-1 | CSVEEGFPGANVLTF | TGCAGCGTTGAAGAGGGGTTTCCAGGGGCCAACGTCCTGACTTTC
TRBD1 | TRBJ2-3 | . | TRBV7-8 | CASSARDRLLADTQYF | TGTGCCAGCAGCGCCCGGGACAGGCTTTTGGCAGATACGCAGTATTTT
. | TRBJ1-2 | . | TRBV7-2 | CASSSGGYTF | TGTGCCAGCAGTTCGGGTGGCTACACCTTC
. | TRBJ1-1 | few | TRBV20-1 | CSAAGGALNTEAFF | TGCAGTGCTGCCGGGGGGGCGTTGAACACTGAAGCTTTCTTT
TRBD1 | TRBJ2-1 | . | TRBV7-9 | CASSFPGQELTYNEQFF | TGTGCCAGCAGCTTTCCGGGACAGGAACTAACTTACAATGAGCAGTTCTTC
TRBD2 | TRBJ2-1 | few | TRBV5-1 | CASSQKRGGQYEQFF | TGCGCCAGCAGCCAAAAGCGGGGGGGCCAATATGAGCAGTTCTTC
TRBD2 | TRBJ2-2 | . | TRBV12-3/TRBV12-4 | CASSLAGDPGGELFF | TGTGCCAGCAGTCTTGCGGGGGACCCGGGCGGGGAGCTGTTTTTT
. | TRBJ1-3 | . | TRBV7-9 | CASSLETDSGNTIYF | TGTGCCAGCAGCTTAGAGACAGACTCTGGAAACACCATATATTTT
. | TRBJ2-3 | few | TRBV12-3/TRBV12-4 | CASSSPEGLVDTQYF | TGTGCCAGCAGCTCCCCGGAGGGGCTGGTAGATACGCAGTATTTT
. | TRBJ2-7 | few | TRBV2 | CATRGYEQYF | TGTGCCACCCGGGGGTACGAGCAGTACTTC
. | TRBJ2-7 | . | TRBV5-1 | CASSPTLAATYEQYF | TGCGCCAGCAGCCCGACCCTGGCTGCTACCTACGAGCAGTACTTC
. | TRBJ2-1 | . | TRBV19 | CASSMSWQGWNEQFF | TGTGCCAGTAGTATGAGTTGGCAGGGTTGGAATGAGCAGTTCTTC
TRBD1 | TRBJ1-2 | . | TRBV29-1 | CSVGTEQGARVGYTF | TGCAGCGTTGGAACCGAGCAGGGGGCGCGGGTTGGCTACACCTTC
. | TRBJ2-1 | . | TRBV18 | CASSSTLGAAYNEQFF | TGTGCCAGCTCATCTACGTTGGGGGCCGCCTACAATGAGCAGTTCTTC
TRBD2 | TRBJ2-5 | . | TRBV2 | CAINARLAEETQYF | TGTGCCATCAACGCCAGGCTAGCGGAAGAGACCCAGTACTTC
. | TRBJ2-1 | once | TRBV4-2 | CASSQLVWDEQFF | TGTGCCAGCAGCCAACTAGTCTGGGATGAGCAGTTCTTC
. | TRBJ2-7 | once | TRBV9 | CASGGGISSVSYEQYF | TGTGCCAGCGGAGGGGGCATCTCGTCAGTCAGTTACGAGCAGTACTTC
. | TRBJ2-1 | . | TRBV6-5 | CASSYGQGYEQFF | TGTGCCAGCAGTTACGGGCAGGGGTATGAGCAGTTCTTC
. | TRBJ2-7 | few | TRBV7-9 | CASRALGEQYF | TGTGCCAGCAGAGCCTTGGGGGAGCAGTACTTC
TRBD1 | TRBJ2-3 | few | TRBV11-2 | CASSPWTGGTDTQYF | TGTGCCAGCAGCCCATGGACAGGGGGCACAGATACGCAGTATTTT
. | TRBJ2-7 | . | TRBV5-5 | CASSLEWDTGMSSYEQYF | TGTGCCAGCAGCTTGGAGTGGGACACCGGGATGAGCTCCTACGAGCAGTACTTC
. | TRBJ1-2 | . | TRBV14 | CASSQEWGGSPYGYTF | TGTGCCAGCAGCCAAGAATGGGGAGGAAGTCCCTATGGCTACACCTTC
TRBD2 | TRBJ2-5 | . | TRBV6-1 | CASKLSGGARETQYF | TGTGCCAGCAAGCTTAGCGGGGGGGCCAGAGAGACCCAGTACTTC
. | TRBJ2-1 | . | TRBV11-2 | CASSGGQGGPYNEQFF | TGTGCCAGCAGCGGGGGGCAGGGGGGCCCCTACAATGAGCAGTTCTTC
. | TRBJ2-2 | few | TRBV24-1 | CATSEVAETGELFF | TGTGCCACCAGTGAAGTGGCAGAAACCGGGGAGCTGTTTTTT
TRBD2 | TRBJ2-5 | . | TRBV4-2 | CASSQAAGGAGTQYF | TGTGCCAGCAGCCAAGCCGCCGGGGGGGCTGGGACCCAGTACTTC
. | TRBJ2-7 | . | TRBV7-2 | CASSFYDGYEQYF | TGTGCCAGCAGCTTTTACGACGGCTACGAGCAGTACTTC